These 8 T cell receptor beta chains share one sample of origin, sequenced in a study of human T cells and chemical hapten exposure. Time point noted: pre-sensitization, week 0. The treatment: therapeutic diphenylcyclopropenone sensitization with weekly scalp DPC. TCRdb reprocessed the RACE reads with MiXCR, giving one entry per CDR3 protein. Among around 120,000 distinct CDR3 sequences listed, about 14% were seen once. Source: whole blood, taken in connection with sensitization to the hapten diphenylcyclopropenone (DPC). These TCRs come from a woman between 18 and 29 years old with alopecia areata. Some clones in this sample may be carry-over from other donors' samples.

The J gene is TRBJ2-2, the V gene TRBV18, with D possibly being TRBD1 (6 bases). Looked up from germline, CDR1 is KGHSH and CDR2 is LQKENI. Trimming removed 6 bases at V and 2 bases at J, with 22 bases between. This CDR3 contains 18 residues. The CDR3 bases are TGTGCCAGCTCTCCTCGGGACAAACGGACGGAAAACACCGGGGAGCTGTTTTTT. This codes for CASSPRDKRTENTGELFF.

This clonotype showed up many times. The genes are TRBV9 and TRBJ1-4, with 9 bases that match TRBD1. Germline values: CDR1 SGDLS, CDR2 YYNGEE. Germline trimming cut 3 bases from V and 5 bases from J; bases unmatched to any gene: 2. This CDR3 has 14 amino acids. DNA for the CDR3: TGTGCCAGCAGCGCGACAGGGGGGAATGAAAAACTGTTTTTT. Protein: CASSATGGNEKLFF.

The chain couples TRBV20-1 to TRBJ2-3; D remains ambiguous. V dropped 0 bases and J dropped 1 base, with 11 bases sitting between them. This CDR3 contains 15 residues. CDR1 is DFQATT, CDR2 SNEGSKA, per germline (reference sequence). CDR3 loop: CSARDPATRTDTQYF. CDR3 bases: TGCAGTGCTAGAGACCCAGCGACCCGCACAGATACGCAGTATTTT.

The chain combines TRBV4-3 with TRBJ1-2; TRBD1 matches 9 bases. Germline loops: CDR1 LGHNA, CDR2 YSLEER. The J segment lost 3 bases and the V segment lost 0 bases, leaving 5 bases of the junction unmatched. The CDR3 has 16 residues. The CDR3 region is CASSQDRGTGYYGYTF. CDR3 nucleotide sequence: TGCGCCAGCAGCCAAGATAGGGGGACAGGGTACTATGGCTACACCTTC.

The chain links TRBV15 to TRBJ2-1, with 7 bases aligning to TRBD1. From germline, CDR1 is LNHNV and CDR2 YYDKDF (reference sequence). The CDR3 spans 16 residues. Unmatched junction bases numbered 8, after V lost 6 bases and J lost 0 bases. CDR3 residues: CATRALTGSSYNEQFF. Here the CDR3 DNA reads TGTGCCACCAGGGCCCTGACAGGGAGCTCCTACAATGAGCAGTTCTTC. Full variable domain (rest looked up from reference TRBV15 and TRBJ2-1): DAMVIQNPRYQVTQFGKPVTLSCSQTLNHNVMYWYQQKSSQAPKLLFHYYDKDFNNEADTPDNFQSRRPNTSFCFLDIRSPGLGDTAMYLCATRALTGSSYNEQFFGPGTRLTVL.

A few counts support this clonotype. The V and J genes are TRBV4-3 and TRBJ1-1; D possibly corresponds to TRBD1 (6 bases). V was trimmed by 5 bases and J by 4 bases, leaving 11 bases between them. This CDR3 has 13 amino acids. Per the germline V gene, CDR1 is LGHNA and CDR2 is YSLEER. In DNA form, the CDR3 reads TGCGCCAGCAGCAAAGGGGGAGGCACTGAAGCTTTCTTT. It yields the protein CASSKGGGTEAFF.

This clonotype was recorded many times. V and J are TRBV4-3 and TRBJ1-2, with 8 bases aligning to TRBD1. The length of the CDR3 is 13 residues. Germline trimming cut 6 bases from V and 9 bases from J; bases unmatched to any gene: 9. Germline assignment: CDR1 LGHNA and CDR2 YSLEER. Here the CDR3 reads CASRPTGGNRYTF. As DNA, the CDR3 is TGCGCCAGCAGACCCACAGGGGGTAATCGCTACACCTTC.

The rearrangement links TRBV28 to TRBJ1-1; D not resolved. V was cut by 6 bases and J by 0 bases, with 23 bases left in between. The germline gives CDR1 MDHEN, CDR2 SYDVKM. The CDR3 spans 18 residues. In DNA form, the CDR3 reads TGTGCCAGCAGCCCGGACCCTACGGTGGCCACGATGAACACTGAAGCTTTCTTT. Protein sequence: CASSPDPTVATMNTEAFF.